The clone carrying this T cell receptor beta chain was counted a few times. Germline lookup yields CDR1 SEHNR and CDR2 FQNEAQ (reference sequence). The length of the CDR3 is 13 residues. The V and J ends lost 4 bases and 3 bases respectively, with 9 bases between them. Then a second PCR, running roughly 7 to 11 cycles, was carried out with a sample-barcoded 5' primer and a J-beta primer mix. TCRdb ran MiXCR on the 5' RACE reads and lists one entry per CDR3 protein. The sample holds over 1.5 million distinct CDR3 sequences, about 49% seen once. This specimen belongs to a study of blood T cells in healthy people across ages. The wider study: Capture via template switching afforded approximately one barcoded beta molecule per two T cells.

Every sample gave at least 5 micrograms of total RNA when it was extracted. The sequencing input was blood. This receptor was taken from a woman aged 40 to 50 in good health. The V call is TRBV7-9, the J call TRBJ1-1, with no clear D. CDR3 sequence reads: CASSSKLDTEAFF. The CDR3 bases are TGTGCCAGCAGCTCTAAACTGGACACTGAAGCTTTCTTT.